This T cell receptor beta chain was sequenced in a study of cytomegalovirus exposure and HLA in healthy donors (dated by TCRdb to the late 2010s). In terms of the full investigation: In an earlier analysis of 587 of the donors, about 270 Gb of sequence data and 100 million or so unique TCR beta sequences from 150 million to 200 million T cells were reported. Alongside the repertoire data, information on donor age, sex, ethnicity and CMV serostatus was compiled. The later analysis used no new phenotypic data to find candidate immune exposures, relying instead on TCR beta sequences and their occurrence across donors. High-throughput TCR immunosequencing, statistical association of individual TCRs with disease status, and machine learning were combined to predict cytomegalovirus infection status. A later genetic analysis took genome-wide SNP genotypes for about three fifths of the roughly 700 donors and used that subset as a discovery cohort. A handful of DR-DQ haplotypes were treated as single units for association and clustering because of strong linkage in the cohort. The study profiled the T cell repertoires of hundreds of subjects by immunosequencing and related them to cytomegalovirus serostatus. In an earlier analysis of 587 of the donors, high-throughput TCR beta sequencing was used to judge whether each TCR beta V gene segment behaved as functional or pseudogenic. Both class I and class II loci were covered by HLA typing, at four-digit resolution. The genetic ancestry cluster associated with self-reported Caucasian donors included approximately 85% of the roughly 410 genotyped donors. An early release covering just under 650 HLA-typed donors comprised about 320 gigabases of sequencing data and 85 million or so unique TCR sequences. In a later analysis, previously published TCR beta repertoires from 500 to 750 donors were re-analyzed and high-resolution HLA genotyping was added so that TCR occurrence patterns could be studied. All discovery cohort repertoires had been generated using a single sequencing platform. In addition to the first cohort of roughly 700 subjects, a separate validation cohort of approximately 130 different subjects was used. The study aimed to test whether cataloging public T cell receptors could reveal signatures of past pathogen exposure. Among a few hundred genotyped donors of the cohort, an average of 235,054 unique TCR beta nucleotide sequences were sequenced per donor, roughly 20% of them non-productive. Typing coverage varied by locus: roughly 620-640 donors for A, B, C, DRB1 and DQB1; roughly 500 for DQA1; approximately 610 for DPA1; more than 450 for DPB1. Study-wide conclusions, independent of this receptor: According to a later analysis, TCR association rates differed among HLA loci, with DRB1 alleles showing the most associated TCRs and HLA-C alleles showing the fewest. When HLA alleles, especially DR and DQ, strongly co-occurred, TCR associations were difficult to assign to individual alleles. According to a later genetic analysis, donors in an Asian-associated ancestry cluster had fewer N-insertions in productive TCRs than the roughly 700-donor mean. In a later analysis, several top co-occurrence clusters were reported to appear linked to parvovirus B19, influenza, CMV and Epstein-Barr virus. In a later analysis, most CMV-associated TCR beta chains were found to appear HLA-restricted, with HLA associations seemingly driven largely by CMV exposure. A cluster of highly shared sequence variants was judged likely to be a technical artifact of the sequencing pipeline. The only immune exposure information available for the cohort was CMV serostatus. Because counts were too low, some 17 rarely observed V segments, including chromosome 9 orphons, were excluded from the earlier analysis of some 540 of the donors. The 87-base-pair reads could not distinguish some IMGT-functional V segments, including TRBV6-2 and TRBV6-3, so those segments were excluded. According to the authors, the approach could potentially be generalized to other disease states and immunological phenotypes. In an earlier analysis of about 550 of the donors, most TCR beta V segments were observed in productive rearrangements about 90% or about 30% of the time, broadly matching IMGT annotations. Correlated functional status among segregating V segments might reflect linkage disequilibrium, but an unknown experimental factor could not be ruled out. A few of the identified cytomegalovirus-associated TCR beta chains were confirmed in vitro to be specific for cytomegalovirus antigens. In both the original and validation cohorts, the classifier was reported to diagnose cytomegalovirus status with high specificity and sensitivity. Compared with equally common non-associated chains, HLA-associated TCR beta chains in a later analysis were more clonally expanded and had lower generation probabilities. In a later genetic analysis, a missense DCLRE1C variant was associated with V-gene and J-gene trimming of TCR beta chains, and the association was replicated in an independent cohort. HLA typing was unavailable for some donors at each locus, so association tests used only the typed subset. The study gave a list of over 150 TCR beta chains associated with cytomegalovirus. A further reported finding was that TCR beta sequences accurately predicted the HLA-A and HLA-B alleles for most subjects in the first cohort. At a false discovery rate of 0.05, a later analysis linked around 17,000 TCR beta sequences to specific HLA alleles. Across donors, most TCR sequences were observed very rarely, whereas some public TCRs were present in many individuals. Only TCR beta chains were sequenced in this cohort, and the absence of alpha or paired-chain data limited detectable features. Presence/absence analyses assumed roughly uniform sequencing depth across donors, an assumption that may not hold.

The germline V gene (reference sequence) supplies CDR1 LNHDA and CDR2 SQIVND. The CDR3 covers 15 residues, taking in both the cysteine and the phenylalanine. Of the read, only the CDR3 DNA is kept; its 45 bases are in frame from base 1. The V and J ends are trimmed by 3 bases and 7 bases, leaving 16 bases between them. In total, 500 to 700 healthy bone marrow donors made up the cohort. At the time of sampling, all cohort members were nominally healthy, though unrecorded immune exposures were likely present. The donor was CMV seropositive and belonged to the group of 250 to 300 seropositive cohort members. A peripheral blood sample was provided by each donor, and peripheral blood mononuclear cells were used for TCR beta sequencing. The Qiagen DNeasy Blood Extraction Kit was used to extract genomic DNA from the blood cell samples. This clone was recorded only once. Its binding antigen is unknown. The input lacks base qualities; no much larger clone sits a single base away.

The library was prepared using the immunoSEQ multiplex PCR assay. For the multiplex PCR, a mixture combining 60 forward primers for TCR Vbeta segments and 13 reverse primers for TCR Jbeta segments was used. Amplification of the CDR3 region of rearranged TCR beta genes was performed with a multiplex PCR assay on genomic DNA. On the Illumina HiSeq System, the amplified TCR beta libraries were sequenced as 87-base-pair reads. As for the authors' bioinformatics: In a later analysis, tens of millions of unique TCR beta chains were counted across the roughly 670 repertoires, and around 10 million of these chains were shared by at least two donors. Raw reads were error-corrected and collapsed into unique sequences by a nearest-neighbor algorithm in which closely related sequences were merged to remove PCR and sequencing errors. Alignment of CDR3 sequences to IMGT reference sequences was used to assign V, D and J gene segments. For a sequence to be retained, a match of at least six nucleotides to both a V gene segment and a J gene segment was required. A rearrangement counted as productive if the CDR3 had no stop codons and remained in frame with V and J, and every other rearrangement counted as non-productive. Following IMGT convention, CDR3 was defined as the stretch from the second conserved V-encoded cysteine to the conserved J-encoded phenylalanine. Sequences without an unambiguous match to a single V gene segment were excluded from the earlier analysis of 587 of the donors. An earlier analysis of almost 600 of the donors classified V segments as functional when productive rearrangements were above 56.7% and as segregating when the standard deviation between donors was above 5%. To diagnose cytomegalovirus status from the catalog of TCR beta chain sequences, a statistical classification framework was built. In a later analysis, V and J genes were assigned by comparing TCR nucleotide sequences against IMGT/GENE-DB human TR gene sequences. In a later analysis, CDR3 sequences and most-parsimonious VDJ recombination scenarios were assigned using the TCRdist pipeline. In a later analysis, each TCR beta chain was defined by its CDR3 amino acid sequence together with its V-gene family, and reads lacking a unique V-gene family were excluded. As a way to deal with suspected cross-contamination and a sequencing artifact, a later analysis dropped 450 to 600 nucleotide sequences that were highly shared and had low generation probability. In a later analysis, a clonal expansion index was calculated for each public chain from normalized within-repertoire ranks of inferred template counts. In a later analysis, generation probabilities were computed using a VDJ recombination model fitted to out-of-frame rearrangements, and the results were checked against IGoR. In a later analysis, TCR-TCR, TCR-HLA and TCR-CMV co-occurrence was scored with hypergeometric tests, and a repertoire-size bias correction was applied to TCR pairs. False discovery rates were estimated in a later analysis by permuting HLA or CMV assignments 20 times. A later analysis grouped co-occurring TCRs with DBSCAN, adding TCRdist sequence similarity when clustering within HLA-allele-positive subsets. Repertoires with fewer than 30,000 or more than 120,000 public chains, plus five repertoires with anomalous nucleotide sharing, were excluded from co-occurrence clustering. TCRdb took over this immuneACCESS table, retaining in-frame rearrangements with V and J assigned. Such tables are incomplete; in checked studies, under half of the missing clones stem from an unresolved V gene, and the remainder is unexplained. The V and J calls and clone size are taken from that table; D and trimming were inferred from the DNA. This sample gives about 160,000 clones in total; roughly 80% of them show up just once. Around 11% of the sample comes from the top ten.

Sequenced input: PBMCs. The chain joins TRBV19 to TRBJ1-5, with no confidently assigned D gene. The source is a man aged 50 to 59 in good health and CMV-seropositive. CDR3 loop: CASSISSEYVQPQHF. At the DNA level, the sequence is TGTGCCAGTAGTATTTCCAGTGAATATGTCCAGCCCCAGCATTTT.